This T cell receptor beta chain was obtained from a study of shared clonotypes between healthy human individuals. About the research overall: For every donor, three CD4 naive, three CD4 memory, two CD8 naive and one CD8 memory plates were used.

The table came from immunoSEQ multiplex PCR; TCRdb's copy has only in-frame clones and leaves some out. This sample carries some 690,000 clones, roughly 88% of them seen once, and the ten largest clones take less than 40%. Details on this clone: Its target is unknown.

This CDR3 is 13 amino acids long. The V end lost 3 bases, the J end lost 4 bases, and 10 bases lay between the germline ends. Germline V gene sequence: CDR1 SGDLS, CDR2 YYNGEE. Regarding the study as a whole: Sampling covered blood only; tissue repertoires likely differ.

Sequencing was done on a sample of memory CD8+ T cells from PBMCs. Subset meaning: CD45RO+ cells pooled with CCR7-negative TemRA cells. The sequence derives from a man aged 18 to 29 in good health. Some clones in this sample may be carry-over from other donors' samples. The chain uses TRBV9 and TRBJ1-2; D is undetermined. The CDR3: CASSEGSSYGYTF. CDR3 in DNA: TGTGCCAGCAGCGAAGGGTCGTCCTATGGCTACACCTTC.